Below, 3 T cell receptor beta chains from the same sample are listed, as sequenced in a study of blood T cell repertoires in COVID-19. Sequencing used immunoSEQ multiplex PCR; TCRdb keeps in-frame clones, though not all of them. The sample has about 190,000 clones, about four fifths seen once. The sequencing input was peripheral blood. Receptor source: a woman aged 55-70 years with COVID-19, enrolled during active disease.

J is TRBJ1-5 and V is TRBV19, with 9 bases fitting TRBD1. Germline V gene lookup returns CDR1 LNHDA and CDR2 SQIVND (reference sequence). V shed 3 bases and J 0 bases; nucleotides not matched to a gene: 9. The CDR3 is 18 amino acids. The CDR3 protein is CASSMAGQGWDSNQPQHF. As DNA, the CDR3 is TGTGCCAGTAGTATGGCGGGACAGGGATGGGATAGCAATCAGCCCCAGCATTTT.

The V and J genes are TRBV5-1 and TRBJ1-1, with D possibly matching TRBD1 (5 bases). This CDR3 is 14 amino acids long. V lost 4 bases, J lost 4 bases, and 14 bases lay in between. In germline, CDR1 is SGHRS, CDR2 YFSETQ. This chain's CDR3 is CASSPAGRGTEAFF. The CDR3 nucleotides read TGCGCCAGCAGCCCGGCGGGAAGGGGCACTGAAGCTTTCTTT.

This clone appeared a few times. The J gene is TRBJ1-6, the V gene TRBV6-5; 8 bases align to TRBD1. Germline V CDR1 and CDR2: MNHEY, SVGAGI. This CDR3 region has 13 residues. After removal of 2 bases from V and 12 bases from J, the junction contained 3 bases not matched to a gene. DNA for the CDR3: TGTGCCAGCAGTTACCGACAGGGGCAACCCCTCCACTTT. Its translation is CASSYRQGQPLHF.